This T cell receptor (beta chain) was found in a study of T cell repertoires and HLA-DP antigens. Whole-study context: Donors were two male and one female, aged 18-to-29 to 60-to-69. DNA input averaged about 220 ng in sorted CD137+CD4+ and around 1.2 ug in pre-culture CD4+.

Sequencing was performed with immunoSEQ multiplex PCR; in TCRdb, only in-frame clones are kept and a portion is missing. Of roughly 70,000 clones in the sample, roughly 75% were seen once. Notes on this clone: Its antigen is unknown.

Germline lookup yields CDR1 SGHTA and CDR2 FQGNSA. The CDR3 is 18 residues long. Trimming took off 5 bases at V and 0 bases at J, with 23 bases between the two ends. This receptor was identified in a man in his sixties in good health and CMV-seronegative. The source material was CD4+ T cells from PBMCs. The chain employs TRBV7-2 and TRBJ2-7; D uncertain. This CDR3 is CASSGLLYTRSTSYEQYF. The CDR3 region has the DNA TGTGCCAGCAGCGGCCTCCTTTACACAAGGTCGACCTCCTACGAGCAGTACTTC.